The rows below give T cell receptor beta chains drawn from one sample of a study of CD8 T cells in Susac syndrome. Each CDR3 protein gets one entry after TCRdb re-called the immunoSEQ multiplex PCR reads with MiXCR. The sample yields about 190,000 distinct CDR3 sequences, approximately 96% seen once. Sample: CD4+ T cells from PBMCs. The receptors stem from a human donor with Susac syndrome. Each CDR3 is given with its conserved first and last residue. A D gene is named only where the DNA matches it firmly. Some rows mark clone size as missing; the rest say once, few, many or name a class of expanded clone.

CDR3 DNA: TGCGCCAGCAGCTTGCCCCCCAGGGTAGAAACTGAAGCTTTCTTT
CDR3 protein: CASSLPPRVETEAFF
J gene: TRBJ1-1
clone size: NA
V gene: TRBV5-1
D gene: NA
CDR3 length: 15

CDR3 DNA: TGTGCCAGCTCAACCGGGGGGGGCCTCACAGATACGCAGTATTTT
CDR3 protein: CASSTGGGLTDTQYF
J gene: TRBJ2-3
clone size: NA
V gene: TRBV18
D gene: TRBD2
CDR3 length: 15

CDR3 DNA: TGTGCCAGCAGCCAAAAAGGGGCGGACAGGGAGGCCTATGGCTACACCTTC
CDR3 protein: CASSQKGADREAYGYTF
J gene: TRBJ1-2
clone size: NA
V gene: TRBV4-2
D gene: TRBD1
CDR3 length: 17

CDR3 DNA: TGCGCCAGCAGCCAAGATAGGAGCGGGGGAGGGGATACGCAGTATTTT
CDR3 protein: CASSQDRSGGGDTQYF
J gene: TRBJ2-3
clone size: NA
V gene: TRBV4-3
D gene: TRBD2
CDR3 length: 16

CDR3 DNA: TGTGCCAGCAGCCAAGATCGGCGGGGGAACTATGGCTACACCTTC
CDR3 protein: CASSQDRRGNYGYTF
J gene: TRBJ1-2
clone size: NA
V gene: TRBV3-1
D gene: NA
CDR3 length: 15

CDR3 DNA: TGTGCCAGCAGCGTATTGTCGGGGAACACTGAAGCTTTCTTT
CDR3 protein: CASSVLSGNTEAFF
J gene: TRBJ1-1
clone size: NA
V gene: TRBV9
D gene: NA
CDR3 length: 14

CDR3 DNA: TGCGCCAGCCGCAACAGGGCCGAGGGAGAACACACTGAAGCTTTCTTT
CDR3 protein: CASRNRAEGEHTEAFF
J gene: TRBJ1-1
clone size: NA
V gene: TRBV5-1
D gene: NA
CDR3 length: 16

CDR3 DNA: TGTGCCAGCAGCCAAAGCCCTCCGGGCGGTGGCTACACCTTC
CDR3 protein: CASSQSPPGGGYTF
J gene: TRBJ1-2
clone size: NA
V gene: TRBV3-1
D gene: NA
CDR3 length: 14

CDR3 DNA: TGCGCCAGCAGCCAAGATTGGGGGGGCACTGAAGCTTTCTTT
CDR3 protein: CASSQDWGGTEAFF
J gene: TRBJ1-1
clone size: NA
V gene: TRBV4-3
D gene: NA
CDR3 length: 14

CDR3 DNA: TGTGCCAGCAGTTTACGCTCTGGGGCCAACGTCCTGACTTTC
CDR3 protein: CASSLRSGANVLTF
J gene: TRBJ2-6
clone size: NA
V gene: TRBV28
D gene: NA
CDR3 length: 14

CDR3 DNA: TGTGCCATCAGGCCGGGACAGGGACAAGAGACCCAGTACTTC
CDR3 protein: CAIRPGQGQETQYF
J gene: TRBJ2-5
clone size: NA
V gene: TRBV10-3
D gene: TRBD1
CDR3 length: 14

CDR3 DNA: TGTGCCAGTAGCCCCATGTTAGCGATGGACGAGCAGTACTTC
CDR3 protein: CASSPMLAMDEQYF
J gene: TRBJ2-7
clone size: NA
V gene: TRBV4-2
D gene: NA
CDR3 length: 14

CDR3 DNA: TGTGCCTGGAGTATGGACAGAGGAAATGAGCAGTTCTTC
CDR3 protein: CAWSMDRGNEQFF
J gene: TRBJ2-1
clone size: NA
V gene: TRBV30
D gene: NA
CDR3 length: 13

CDR3 DNA: TGTGCCAGCAGCCAAGATTCGCAGGGTAGCGGCACAGATACGCAGTATTTT
CDR3 protein: CASSQDSQGSGTDTQYF
J gene: TRBJ2-3
clone size: NA
V gene: TRBV4-2
D gene: NA
CDR3 length: 17

CDR3 DNA: TGCGCCAGCAGCCAAGAGGCTGGGGGGCCGAGCACAGATACGCAGTATTTT
CDR3 protein: CASSQEAGGPSTDTQYF
J gene: TRBJ2-3
clone size: NA
V gene: TRBV4-1
D gene: NA
CDR3 length: 17

CDR3 DNA: TGCAGTGCTAGCCAGGAAAACACTGAAGCTTTCTTT
CDR3 protein: CSASQENTEAFF
J gene: TRBJ1-1
clone size: few
V gene: TRBV20-1
D gene: NA
CDR3 length: 12

CDR3 DNA: TGTGCCAGCAGCGCAGCCGGGCCTTACAATGAGCAGTTCTTC
CDR3 protein: CASSAAGPYNEQFF
J gene: TRBJ2-1
clone size: NA
V gene: TRBV11-2
D gene: NA
CDR3 length: 14

CDR3 DNA: TGTGCCAGCAGTGACCGCGCGGGACAGGGGGACGAGCAGTACTTC
CDR3 protein: CASSDRAGQGDEQYF
J gene: TRBJ2-7
clone size: NA
V gene: TRBV6-4
D gene: TRBD1
CDR3 length: 15

CDR3 DNA: TGTGCCAGCAGCCAAGTACACACAGGGAAAGAGACCCAGTACTTC
CDR3 protein: CASSQVHTGKETQYF
J gene: TRBJ2-5
clone size: NA
V gene: TRBV3-1
D gene: NA
CDR3 length: 15

CDR3 DNA: TGCAGCGTTGGACGTGCAGGGGGCACGTACGAGCAGTACTTC
CDR3 protein: CSVGRAGGTYEQYF
J gene: TRBJ2-7
clone size: NA
V gene: TRBV29-1
D gene: TRBD1
CDR3 length: 14

CDR3 DNA: TGTGCCAGCAGCTTGGCCGGGACAGGGGCCTACGAGCAGTACTTC
CDR3 protein: CASSLAGTGAYEQYF
J gene: TRBJ2-7
clone size: NA
V gene: TRBV5-6
D gene: TRBD1
CDR3 length: 15

CDR3 DNA: TGTGCCAGCAGTTTAAGGGGGAGGGGAAGGGATACGCAGTATTTT
CDR3 protein: CASSLRGRGRDTQYF
J gene: TRBJ2-3
clone size: NA
V gene: TRBV28
D gene: NA
CDR3 length: 15

CDR3 DNA: TGTGCCAGCAGCGTGGACAGCTATGGCTACACCTTC
CDR3 protein: CASSVDSYGYTF
J gene: TRBJ1-2
clone size: NA
V gene: TRBV5-6
D gene: NA
CDR3 length: 12

CDR3 DNA: TGCAGCGTGCGGACACCCAGATCGAACACTGAAGCTTTCTTT
CDR3 protein: CSVRTPRSNTEAFF
J gene: TRBJ1-1
clone size: NA
V gene: TRBV29-1
D gene: NA
CDR3 length: 14

CDR3 DNA: TGTGCCAGTAGTATGGGTTCTGGGGAGCAGTACTTC
CDR3 protein: CASSMGSGEQYF
J gene: TRBJ2-7
clone size: NA
V gene: TRBV19
D gene: NA
CDR3 length: 12

CDR3 DNA: TGTGCCAGCAGCCAAGTAGGGCGGGCCGGGCAAGAGACCCAGTACTTC
CDR3 protein: CASSQVGRAGQETQYF
J gene: TRBJ2-5
clone size: NA
V gene: TRBV3-1
D gene: NA
CDR3 length: 16

CDR3 DNA: TGTGCCAGTAGTGTCGACAGGGCTGGGGCCAACGTCCTGACTTTC
CDR3 protein: CASSVDRAGANVLTF
J gene: TRBJ2-6
clone size: NA
V gene: TRBV19
D gene: TRBD1
CDR3 length: 15

CDR3 DNA: TGTGCCAGCAGCCGGGGTGCAGGGGGCGATGGGCGAAAACTGTTTTTT
CDR3 protein: CASSRGAGGDGRKLFF
J gene: TRBJ1-4
clone size: NA
V gene: TRBV5-4
D gene: TRBD1
CDR3 length: 16

CDR3 DNA: TGTGCCTGCCATTTATTAGCGGGGAACACAGATACGCAGTATTTT
CDR3 protein: CACHLLAGNTDTQYF
J gene: TRBJ2-3
clone size: NA
V gene: TRBV6-1
D gene: TRBD2
CDR3 length: 15

CDR3 DNA: TGTGCTAGTGGTTTGGGGGACAGGGGACGGGGCACTGAAGCTTTCTTT
CDR3 protein: CASGLGDRGRGTEAFF
J gene: TRBJ1-1
clone size: NA
V gene: TRBV12-5
D gene: TRBD1
CDR3 length: 16

CDR3 DNA: TGTGCCACCAGTGACCCAGGACTAGCGGGGGGCACAGATACGCAGTATTTT
CDR3 protein: CATSDPGLAGGTDTQYF
J gene: TRBJ2-3
clone size: NA
V gene: TRBV24-1
D gene: TRBD2
CDR3 length: 17

CDR3 DNA: TGTGCCAGCAGCTTCATTGGACAGGGAGCCGAAAAACTGTTTTTT
CDR3 protein: CASSFIGQGAEKLFF
J gene: TRBJ1-4
clone size: NA
V gene: TRBV7-2
D gene: TRBD1
CDR3 length: 15

CDR3 DNA: TGTGCCAGCAGCTTCGGACAGGGGCGTAATGAGCAGTTCTTC
CDR3 protein: CASSFGQGRNEQFF
J gene: TRBJ2-1
clone size: NA
V gene: TRBV7-9
D gene: TRBD1
CDR3 length: 14

CDR3 DNA: TGTGCCAGCAGTTACTCCGGTTACTATGGCTACACCTTC
CDR3 protein: CASSYSGYYGYTF
J gene: TRBJ1-2
clone size: NA
V gene: TRBV6-6
D gene: NA
CDR3 length: 13

CDR3 DNA: TGTGCCAGCAGTTTGACAGACCGAAAGGTAGCTTTCTTT
CDR3 protein: CASSLTDRKVAFF
J gene: TRBJ1-1
clone size: NA
V gene: TRBV28
D gene: NA
CDR3 length: 13

CDR3 DNA: TGTGCTAGCAGCTTAGAAAACTCCTTGGATACGCAGTATTTT
CDR3 protein: CASSLENSLDTQYF
J gene: TRBJ2-3
clone size: NA
V gene: TRBV7-7
D gene: NA
CDR3 length: 14

CDR3 DNA: TGCGCCAGCAGCTTGGGGGGGGGCCAAGATACGCAGTATTTT
CDR3 protein: CASSLGGGQDTQYF
J gene: TRBJ2-3
clone size: NA
V gene: TRBV5-1
D gene: NA
CDR3 length: 14

CDR3 DNA: TGTGCCAGCTCACCTGCGTGGACAGAGCCTTTGACGGACACCTTC
CDR3 protein: CASSPAWTEPLTDTF
J gene: TRBJ1-2
clone size: NA
V gene: TRBV18
D gene: NA
CDR3 length: 15

CDR3 DNA: TGTGCCAGCAGCTTAGGGGGACAGTCTGGCTACACCTTC
CDR3 protein: CASSLGGQSGYTF
J gene: TRBJ1-2
clone size: once
V gene: TRBV7-6
D gene: TRBD1
CDR3 length: 13

CDR3 DNA: TGTGCCAGCAGTGCGACAGGAGGCGGGGAGCTGTTTTTT
CDR3 protein: CASSATGGGELFF
J gene: TRBJ2-2
clone size: NA
V gene: TRBV6-5
D gene: NA
CDR3 length: 13

CDR3 DNA: TGTGCCAGCACTAGGGCAAGGCAGACGAACACCGGGGAGCTGTTTTTT
CDR3 protein: CASTRARQTNTGELFF
J gene: TRBJ2-2
clone size: NA
V gene: TRBV2
D gene: NA
CDR3 length: 16

CDR3 DNA: TGTGCCAGCAGCTTCGACGGGAACCCGGAGACCCAGTACTTC
CDR3 protein: CASSFDGNPETQYF
J gene: TRBJ2-5
clone size: NA
V gene: TRBV11-2
D gene: NA
CDR3 length: 14

CDR3 DNA: TGTGCCAGCAGCGCAAACAGGGATGAGAGTCAGCCCCAGCATTTT
CDR3 protein: CASSANRDESQPQHF
J gene: TRBJ1-5
clone size: NA
V gene: TRBV7-8
D gene: NA
CDR3 length: 15

CDR3 DNA: TGTGCCAGCAGCGTTTTTAGGGGGGCAGATACGCAGTATTTT
CDR3 protein: CASSVFRGADTQYF
J gene: TRBJ2-3
clone size: NA
V gene: TRBV9
D gene: NA
CDR3 length: 14

CDR3 DNA: TGTGCCAGCAGTCCCTCCGCGAATCAGCCCCAGCATTTT
CDR3 protein: CASSPSANQPQHF
J gene: TRBJ1-5
clone size: NA
V gene: TRBV27
D gene: NA
CDR3 length: 13

CDR3 DNA: TGTGCCTGGGGTAGTTCCAGCTACTATGGCTACACCTTC
CDR3 protein: CAWGSSSYYGYTF
J gene: TRBJ1-2
clone size: NA
V gene: TRBV30
D gene: NA
CDR3 length: 13

CDR3 DNA: TGTGCCAGCAGCCGGACTAGCGGGGCCAGAGATACGCAGTATTTT
CDR3 protein: CASSRTSGARDTQYF
J gene: TRBJ2-3
clone size: NA
V gene: TRBV7-3
D gene: TRBD2
CDR3 length: 15

CDR3 DNA: TGTGCCAGCAGCTTTAGCGGGGGCCTTTACAATGAGCAGTTCTTC
CDR3 protein: CASSFSGGLYNEQFF
J gene: TRBJ2-1
clone size: NA
V gene: TRBV7-2
D gene: TRBD2
CDR3 length: 15

CDR3 DNA: TGTGCCTGGAGTCCCCCCCGGGCAGGGTGGAATAGCAATCAGCCCCAGCATTTT
CDR3 protein: CAWSPPRAGWNSNQPQHF
J gene: TRBJ1-5
clone size: NA
V gene: TRBV30
D gene: NA
CDR3 length: 18

CDR3 DNA: TGTGCCAGCAGCACAAATTCCGGGACGAGCACAGATACGCAGTATTTT
CDR3 protein: CASSTNSGTSTDTQYF
J gene: TRBJ2-3
clone size: NA
V gene: TRBV7-2
D gene: NA
CDR3 length: 16

CDR3 DNA: TGTGCCAGCAGCAATCATAACCCAGACCAAGAGACCCAGTACTTC
CDR3 protein: CASSNHNPDQETQYF
J gene: TRBJ2-5
clone size: NA
V gene: TRBV4-2
D gene: NA
CDR3 length: 15

CDR3 DNA: TGTGCCAGCAGCGTAGAGGCTAGCGGCTACAATGAGCAGTTCTTC
CDR3 protein: CASSVEASGYNEQFF
J gene: TRBJ2-1
clone size: NA
V gene: TRBV9
D gene: TRBD2
CDR3 length: 15

CDR3 DNA: TGTGCCAGCAGCTTAGTGCGGAACACCGGGGAGCTGTTTTTT
CDR3 protein: CASSLVRNTGELFF
J gene: TRBJ2-2
clone size: few
V gene: TRBV13
D gene: NA
CDR3 length: 14